This entry lists 21 T cell receptor beta chains sequenced from one sample in a study of blood T cell repertoires in COVID-19 (dated by TCRdb to 2020 to 2022). The receptor library was made with the immunoSEQ multiplex PCR assay. Drawn from immuneACCESS, this table holds only the in-frame rearrangements with V and J called that TCRdb kept. Clones are partly lost; checked studies trace under half to an unresolved V gene and leave the rest unexplained. Across this sample there are under 150,000 clones, with 75% to 90% seen only once. 2.5% to 3.5% of the sample rests with the top ten. The sequenced material came from peripheral blood. Receptors originate from a woman aged 55-75 years with active COVID-19.

A single count supports this clone. The V and J genes are TRBV9 and TRBJ1-1, with 7 bases lining up with TRBD1. Germline values: CDR1 SGDLS, CDR2 YYNGEE. CDR3 size: 12 residues. Trimming cost V 0 bases and J 11 bases; bases outside gene matches: 4. Here the CDR3 reads CASSVDRGDAFF. CDR3 DNA: TGTGCCAGCAGCGTAGACAGGGGTGACGCTTTCTTT.

V usage is TRBV6-2 or TRBV6-3 and J usage is TRBJ2-7; D uncertain. Germline CDR1 is MNHEY and CDR2 is SVGEGT. V gave up 4 bases and J gave up 3 bases, with 4 bases separating them. This CDR3 is 11 amino acids long. The CDR3 region is CASSLYYEQYF. For the CDR3, the DNA is TGTGCCAGCAGTTTATACTACGAGCAGTACTTC.

The V call is TRBV5-5, the J call TRBJ2-5; possibly TRBD2 for D (6 bases). This CDR3 is built from 17 residues. Germline CDR1 SGHKS, CDR2 YYEKEE (reference sequence). V shed 1 base and J shed 5 bases, with 21 bases lying between them. CDR3 in amino acids: CASSLIAGRRRVETQYF. DNA for the CDR3: TGTGCCAGCAGCTTGATTGCGGGACGGCGGCGGGTGGAGACCCAGTACTTC.

The genes are TRBV18 and TRBJ1-5; no reliable D call. The CDR3 covers 14 residues. CDR1 is KGHSH and CDR2 is LQKENI in the germline V gene. Trimming pared 5 bases from V and 0 bases from J, leaving 8 bases between. CDR3 sequence (DNA): TGTGCCAGCTCATTCAGTGATAGCAATCAGCCCCAGCATTTT. Amino acid sequence: CASSFSDSNQPQHF.

The chain joins TRBV5-6 to TRBJ2-1; D might be TRBD2 (6 bases). V was clipped by 1 base and J by 14 bases, with 16 bases between them. The CDR3 is made up of 13 amino acids. The V gene's germline CDR1 is SGHDT and CDR2 YYEEEE. The CDR3: CASSLSFGGVKFF. CDR3 DNA sequence: TGTGCCAGCAGCTTGTCTTTCGGCGGGGTAAAGTTCTTC.

The V call is TRBV28, the J call TRBJ2-1, with 12 bases lining up with TRBD2. The CDR3 runs to 16 residues. Germline CDR1 MDHEN, CDR2 SYDVKM. Unmatched junction bases numbered 5, after V lost 5 bases and J lost 3 bases. The CDR3 protein is CASSLLAGGIYNEQFF. CDR3 DNA: TGTGCCAGCAGTCTCCTAGCGGGAGGGATCTACAATGAGCAGTTCTTC.

The rearrangement links TRBV7-8 to TRBJ1-2; 10 bases map to TRBD1. Trimming removed 5 bases from V and 5 bases from J; junction bases left unmatched: 2. The CDR3 contains 13 residues. The V gene's germline CDR1 is SGHVS and CDR2 FQNEAQ. The DNA of the CDR3 is TGTGCCAGCAGCCGACAGGGGGCGTATGGCTACACCTTC. This gives the protein CASSRQGAYGYTF.

This sequence joins TRBV24-1 and TRBJ2-5; D uncertain. V was clipped by 4 bases and J by 1 base, with 6 bases between them. CDR1 and CDR2 (germline): KGHDR, SFDVKD. The CDR3 loop spans 13 amino acids. For the CDR3, the DNA is TGTGCCACCAGTGAAGGAGTCCAAGAGACCCAGTACTTC. Its translation: CATSEGVQETQYF.

The chain uses TRBV4-2 and TRBJ2-2; TRBD2 agrees at 13 bases. Germline V lookup: CDR1 LGHNA, CDR2 YNFKEQ. V lost 3 bases, J lost 2 bases, and 6 bases stayed unmatched. This CDR3 region has 18 residues. The CDR3 loop is CASSQSGLAGLNTGELFF. CDR3 nucleotides: TGTGCCAGCAGCCAGTCGGGACTAGCGGGATTAAACACCGGGGAGCTGTTTTTT.

The chain combines TRBV30 with TRBJ2-7; TRBD2 might be the D (5 bases). Between the trimmed V and J ends, which lost 3 bases and 0 bases, there was a span of 9 bases. The CDR3 totals 13 residues. Germline-derived CDR1 and CDR2 are GTSNPN and SVGIG (reference sequence). CDR3 DNA sequence: TGTGCCTGGAGAAAAGCGGTCTCCTACGAGCAGTACTTC. It translates to CAWRKAVSYEQYF.

The chain joins TRBV7-6 to TRBJ1-2; 9 bases are shared with TRBD1. This CDR3 is 16 amino acids long. Trimming at V came to 5 bases and at J to 3 bases, leaving 10 bases not matched to a gene. CDR1 SGHVS and CDR2 FNYEAQ come from the germline V gene. This chain's CDR3 is CASSGRQGVGDYGYTF. DNA of the CDR3: TGTGCCAGCAGCGGACGACAGGGGGTCGGGGACTATGGCTACACCTTC.

The chain uses TRBV4-1 and TRBJ2-7; D might be TRBD2 (6 bases). CDR3 length: 15 amino acids. Per germline, CDR1 MGHRA and CDR2 YSYEKL. The V gene lost 0 bases and the J gene lost 2 bases, with 11 bases spanning the gap. The CDR3 DNA is TGCGCCAGCAGCCAAGAGGCTAGCGTCCCCTACGAGCAGTACTTC. This gives the protein CASSQEASVPYEQYF.

This clone was counted between two and nine times. The V call is TRBV19, the J call TRBJ2-7; 7 nucleotides match TRBD1. CDR1 is LNHDA, CDR2 SQIVND, per germline (reference sequence). The J segment lost 2 bases and the V segment lost 7 bases, leaving 11 bases of the junction unmatched. The CDR3 totals 15 residues. CDR3 region: CASTPTQGPTYEQYF. The CDR3 region has the DNA TGTGCCAGTACCCCAACACAGGGGCCGACCTACGAGCAGTACTTC.

The rearrangement joins TRBV7-3 to TRBJ2-5; D may be TRBD1 (6 bases). The V end lost 0 bases, the J end lost 3 bases, and 11 bases lay between the germline ends. From germline, CDR1 is SGHTA and CDR2 FQGTGA. This CDR3 comprises 15 residues. CDR3 in DNA: TGTGCCAGCAGCTTAACCTATCGACAGGAAGAGACCCAGTACTTC. Protein sequence: CASSLTYRQEETQYF.

J is TRBJ1-3 and V is TRBV28, with 8 bases matching TRBD1. V shed 6 bases and J 13 bases; nucleotides not matched to a gene: 17. CDR1 is MDHEN and CDR2 is SYDVKM in the germline V gene. The CDR3 is made up of 15 amino acids. For the CDR3, the DNA is TGTGCCAGCAGCCCCCCCGGGACAGGAGGTTTCGGGATATATTTT. Protein sequence: CASSPPGTGGFGIYF.

V usage is TRBV5-1 and J usage is TRBJ1-6; 8 nucleotides align to TRBD1. Germline-derived CDR1 and CDR2 are SGHRS and YFSETQ. The CDR3 length is 17 residues. The V gene end was trimmed by 5 bases and the J gene end by 5 bases; junction bases not matched to a gene: 12. Written as DNA, the CDR3 is TGCGCCAGCAGATATAATAGGACAGGGAGGAATAATTCACCCCTCCACTTT. This gives the protein CASRYNRTGRNNSPLHF.

This chain connects TRBV7-2 to TRBJ1-3; no definite D call. CDR1 is SGHTA and CDR2 is FQGNSA in the germline V gene. The V and J ends lost 0 bases and 2 bases respectively, with 8 bases between them. The CDR3 is 15 amino acids. The CDR3 is CASSLAQAAGNTIYF. As DNA, the CDR3 is TGTGCCAGCAGCTTAGCGCAGGCAGCTGGAAACACCATATATTTT.

This clone was recorded only once. The gene calls are TRBV13 and TRBJ2-1, with 7 bases lining up with TRBD2. The CDR3 contains 16 residues. Germline loops: CDR1 PRHDT, CDR2 FYEKMQ (reference sequence). Germline trimming cut 5 bases from V and 8 bases from J; bases unmatched to any gene: 15. CDR3 bases: TGTGCCAGCAGCCCGAGAGGGGAGGGTATGGCGGATGAGCAGTTCTTC. This translates into CASSPRGEGMADEQFF.

The chain is built from TRBV6-2 or TRBV6-3 and TRBJ2-2; D is unclear. CDR1 MNHEY and CDR2 SVGEGT come from the germline V gene. CDR3 length equals 14 residues. Between the trimmed V and J ends, which lost 2 bases and 5 bases, there was a span of 9 bases. This CDR3 reads CASSYRPLTGELFF. The CDR3 DNA reads as TGTGCCAGCAGTTACCGCCCACTGACCGGGGAGCTGTTTTTT.

J is TRBJ1-2 and V is TRBV28; possibly TRBD1 for D (5 bases). The CDR3 contains 15 residues. V was shortened by 2 bases and J by 8 bases, with 18 bases between the two germline ends. From germline, CDR1 is MDHEN and CDR2 SYDVKM. This chain's CDR3 is CASSLREGRSGGYTF. In DNA, the CDR3 is TGTGCCAGCAGTTTACGGGAGGGGCGGTCTGGGGGCTACACCTTC.

The gene calls are TRBV7-8 and TRBJ2-7, with D maybe TRBD1 (5 bases). CDR1 and CDR2 from the germline V gene are SGHVS and FQNEAQ. V was clipped by 1 base and J by 2 bases, with 18 bases between them. This CDR3 has 17 amino acids. CDR3 DNA: TGTGCCAGCAGCTTAGTACGCCCGGCAGGGCGCCCCTACGAGCAGTACTTC. It yields the protein CASSLVRPAGRPYEQYF.